Listed here are 16 T cell receptor beta chains from one sample, sequenced in a study of metastatic and nonmetastatic thyroid tumors. None of the patients had undergone any treatment ahead of thyroid surgery. TCRdb re-clonotyped the PCR reads through MiXCR. This table has 30,000 to 50,000 clones, approximately 15% appearing once. The material sequenced was blood. The receptors come from a female donor with papillary thyroid cancer or a benign thyroid nodule (not recorded which). Some clones in this sample may be carry-over from other donors' samples.

This clone was found many times. The chain combines TRBV27 with TRBJ1-1; the match to TRBD1 covers 7 bases. Trimming took 11 bases from V and 7 from J; bases not matched to a gene: 7. Germline CDR1 reads MNHEY; CDR2 reads SMNVEV (reference sequence). This CDR3 spans 11 amino acids. This CDR3 reads CASWTGFEAFF. The CDR3 region has the DNA TGTGCCTCTTGGACAGGCTTTGAAGCTTTCTTT.

The chain links TRBV9 to TRBJ2-1, with D possibly TRBD2 on 6 matching bases. CDR1 is SGDLS and CDR2 is YYNGEE in the germline V gene. V lost 4 bases to trimming and J lost 1 base, with 12 bases between them. This CDR3 comprises 15 residues. The CDR3 coding sequence is TGTGCCAGCAGCTACTCGGGAGTTTCCTACAATGAGCAGTTCTTC. Its protein is CASSYSGVSYNEQFF.

This clone occurred a few times. The chain is built from TRBV11-2 and TRBJ2-4; D is perhaps TRBD1 (6 bases). Looked up from germline, CDR1 is SGHAT and CDR2 is FQNNGV. This CDR3 is built from 13 residues. The germline V and J ends were trimmed by 4 bases and 6 bases, with 10 bases remaining between them. CDR3 sequence reads: CASSSDRRNIQYF. As DNA, the CDR3 is TGTGCCAGCAGCTCAGACAGGCGAAACATTCAGTACTTC.

J is TRBJ2-5 and V is TRBV11-2; D gene ambiguous. The CDR3 sequence is 15 residues long. The V end lost 3 bases, the J end lost 7 bases, and 18 bases lay between the germline ends. The germline V gene encodes CDR1 SGHAT and CDR2 FQNNGV. The CDR3 reads CASSFVLPGHGTQYF. CDR3 nucleotides: TGTGCCAGCAGCTTCGTCTTGCCAGGCCATGGGACCCAGTACTTC.

This clone has ten or more counts. J is TRBJ1-2 and V is TRBV28, with TRBD1 matching 9 bases. Unmatched junction bases numbered 8, after V lost 4 bases and J lost 8 bases. The CDR3 extends over 14 amino acids. Looked up from germline, CDR1 is MDHEN and CDR2 is SYDVKM. The CDR3 nucleotides read TGTGCCAGCAGTTCGGACAGGGGCTTACGGGGCTACACCTTC. Encoded protein: CASSSDRGLRGYTF.

The rearrangement links TRBV27 to TRBJ2-1, with D possibly TRBD2 on 5 matching bases. The CDR3 extends over 15 amino acids. Trimming removed 2 bases at V and 4 bases at J, with 12 bases between. CDR1 and CDR2 from the germline V gene are MNHEY and SMNVEV (reference sequence). CDR3 bases: TGTGCCAGCAGTTTAATAACTAGAGGTTACAATGAGCAGTTCTTC. Amino acids: CASSLITRGYNEQFF.

This clone was recorded at least ten times. A much more abundant neighbour one base away suggests this may be a read error. Different DNA sequences within this sample yield the same CDR3. The rearrangement uses TRBV28 and TRBJ2-3; D assignment may be TRBD1 or TRBD2 (5 bases each). The CDR3 is 12 residues long. Germline V lookup: CDR1 MDHEN, CDR2 SYDVKM. In DNA, the CDR3 is TGTGCCAACAGTTTTGAGGGGAATACGCAGTATTTT. Protein: CANSFEGNTQYF.

This clone was picked up many times. The V call is TRBV6-4, the J call TRBJ2-5; 9 positions agree with TRBD2. V lost 0 bases to trimming and J lost 2 bases; unmatched junction nucleotides: 13. The CDR3 has 19 residues. Germline CDR1 MRHNA, CDR2 SNTAGT. The CDR3 protein is CASSDSPSGKDWGQETQYF. DNA of the CDR3: TGTGCCAGCAGTGACTCCCCTAGCGGGAAGGATTGGGGGCAAGAGACCCAGTACTTC.

This clone occurred a few times. A much larger clone sits a single nucleotide away, making a read error possible. Other DNA sequences within the sample encode an identical CDR3. CDR3 sequence reads: CSVEDSSGANVLTF. The DNA of the CDR3 is TGCAGCGTTGAGGACAGCTCTGGGGCCAACGTCCTTACTTTC. The chain has TRBV29-1 and TRBJ2-6; possibly TRBD1 for D (6 bases). The CDR3 runs 14 residues. The germline CDR1 and CDR2 sequences are SQVTM and ANQGSEA.

This clone was seen many times. The CDR3 does not close with the conserved phenylalanine or tryptophan, likely indicating a read error. The limits of the CDR3 on the DNA are not certain, so only TCRdb's listed CDR3 is given. The chain uses TRBV11-2 and TRBJ1-2; the D call in the table, TRBD1, was not verified against the DNA. CDR1 is SGHAT and CDR2 is FQNNGV in the germline V gene. The CDR3 contains 9 residues when both ends are counted. This chain's CDR3 is CASSIFTGE.

This clone was seen ten or more times. The V call is TRBV30, the J call TRBJ1-6; D is uncertain. V gave up 0 bases and J gave up 9 bases, with 9 bases separating them. Per the germline V gene, CDR1 is GTSNPN and CDR2 is SVGIG (reference sequence). This CDR3 contains 13 residues. CDR3 DNA: TGTGCCTGGAGTGTTCTAGGAAGTTCACCCCTCCACTTT. As protein: CAWSVLGSSPLHF.

This clone was observed at least ten times. This chain connects TRBV10-3 to TRBJ1-1; D is undetermined. Deletions cut 4 bases from V and 3 bases from J, with 15 bases between. The CDR3 runs 15 residues. The germline V gene has CDR1 ENHRY and CDR2 SYGVKD. CDR3 nucleotides: TGTGCCATCAGTGTTTTTGAGGGATTGGACACTGAAGCTTTCTTT. Translating it yields CAISVFEGLDTEAFF.

This clone was found many times. This chain uses TRBV30 with TRBJ2-7; the D gene could be TRBD1 or TRBD2 (5 bases each). This CDR3 contains 12 residues. The germline V gene encodes CDR1 GTSNPN and CDR2 SVGIG (reference sequence). V shed 8 bases and J shed 3 bases, with 14 bases lying between them. In DNA, the CDR3 is TGTGCCGGAGCAGGGACGGACTACGAGCAGTACTTC. Protein sequence: CAGAGTDYEQYF.

This clone was counted between two and nine times. This chain uses TRBV6-2 or TRBV6-3 with TRBJ2-1, with 11 bases lining up with TRBD2. V shed 6 bases and J 9 bases; nucleotides not matched to a gene: 13. From germline, CDR1 is MNHEY and CDR2 SVGEGT. This CDR3 contains 16 residues. CDR3 residues: CASSLVTSGSHFEQFF. The CDR3 nucleotides are TGTGCCAGCAGCCTCGTTACTAGCGGGAGTCATTTTGAGCAGTTCTTC.

This clone has at least ten counts. The rearrangement uses TRBV12-3 or TRBV12-4 and TRBJ2-5; D not certain. V lost 5 bases to trimming and J lost 2 bases, with 3 bases between them. The CDR3 sequence is 11 residues long. In nucleotides, the CDR3 is TGTGCCAGCAGTCAACAAGAGACCCAGTACTTC. Translation gives CASSQQETQYF.

Remarks on this clone: This may be a read error, as it is one base from a much larger clone. This sequence joins TRBV7-8 and TRBJ2-2; 10 bases align to TRBD2. Germline V gives CDR1 SGHVS, CDR2 FQNEAQ. V shed 3 bases and J 4 bases; nucleotides not matched to a gene: 5. The CDR3 length is 16 residues. CDR3 coding DNA: TGTGCCAGCAGCTTCAGCGGGAGGGTAAGCACCGGGGAGCTGTTTTTT. Translation gives CASSFSGRVSTGELFF.